This TCR beta chain appears in the sequencing data of a study of blood T cell repertoires in COVID-19. On the study more broadly: PBMCs, B-cell-depleted T cells, or T cells were the source of the cDNA or gDNA that made up the material.

Adults between roughly 18 and 95 years of age took part from approximately 24 US areas. Assignments of participants to cohorts depended upon their own reported clinical history. Symptom resolution, clearance, or two negative PCRs marked the recovered donors of Cohort 3. Assay used: immunoSEQ multiplex PCR; TCRdb lists only in-frame clones, some missing. The sample includes hundreds of thousands of clones, around 86% of them seen just once. Germline CDR1 and CDR2: SGHRS and YFSETQ. V shed 4 bases and J shed 7 bases, with 20 bases lying between them. This CDR3 has 15 amino acids. In its sample, this clone was seen once.

The chain recombines TRBV5-1 with TRBJ2-5, with TRBD2 as a possible D gene (5 bases). This clonotype was obtained from a woman in her forties or fifties who had recovered from COVID-19. Sequenced material: PBMCs or T cells enriched from blood (not recorded which). The CDR3 bases are TGCGCCAGCAGCCGAACTAGGAGTGGAGAAGCGACCCAGTACTTC. This sequence encodes CASSRTRSGEATQYF.